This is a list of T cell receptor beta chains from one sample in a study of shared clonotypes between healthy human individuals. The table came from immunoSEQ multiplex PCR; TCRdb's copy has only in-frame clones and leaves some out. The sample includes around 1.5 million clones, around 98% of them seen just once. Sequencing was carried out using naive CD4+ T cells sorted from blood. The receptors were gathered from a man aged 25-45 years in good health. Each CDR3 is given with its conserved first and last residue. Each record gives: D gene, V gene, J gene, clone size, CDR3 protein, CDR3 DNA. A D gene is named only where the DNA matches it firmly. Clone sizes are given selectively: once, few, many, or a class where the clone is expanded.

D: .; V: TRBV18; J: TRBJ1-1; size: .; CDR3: CASSPGTGHYTEAFF; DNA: TGTGCCAGCTCACCTGGGACTGGACACTACACTGAAGCTTTCTTT
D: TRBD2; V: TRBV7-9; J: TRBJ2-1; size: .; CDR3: CASSPTSGRPYNEQFF; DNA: TGTGCCAGCAGCCCGACTAGCGGTCGCCCCTACAATGAGCAGTTCTTC
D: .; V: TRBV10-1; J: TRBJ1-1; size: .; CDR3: CASSERGLNTEAFF; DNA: TGCGCCAGCAGTGAGCGGGGTTTGAACACTGAAGCTTTCTTT
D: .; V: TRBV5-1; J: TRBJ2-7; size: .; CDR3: CASSPQPGSGAYEQYF; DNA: TGCGCCAGCAGCCCCCAACCGGGATCAGGGGCCTACGAGCAGTACTTC
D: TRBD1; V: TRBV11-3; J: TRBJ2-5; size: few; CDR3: CASSLGGQQETQYF; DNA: TGTGCCAGCAGCTTAGGGGGACAGCAAGAGACCCAGTACTTC
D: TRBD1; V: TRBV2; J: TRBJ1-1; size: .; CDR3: CASRGQRNTEAFF; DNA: TGTGCCAGCAGGGGACAGCGGAACACTGAAGCTTTCTTT
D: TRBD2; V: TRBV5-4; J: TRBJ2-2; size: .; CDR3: CASSLVSSGRAAGELFF; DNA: TGTGCCAGCAGCTTGGTGTCTAGCGGGAGGGCGGCCGGGGAGCTGTTTTTT
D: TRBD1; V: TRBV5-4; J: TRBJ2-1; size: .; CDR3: CASSPGQGRYNEQFF; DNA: TGTGCCAGCAGCCCCGGACAGGGGAGATACAATGAGCAGTTCTTC
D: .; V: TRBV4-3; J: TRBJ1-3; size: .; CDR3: CASSQDTGTGNTIYF; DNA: TGCGCCAGCAGCCAAGATACAGGGACTGGAAACACCATATATTTT
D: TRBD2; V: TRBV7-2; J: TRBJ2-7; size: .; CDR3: CASSYLAGVSYEQYF; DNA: TGTGCCAGCAGCTATCTAGCGGGAGTATCCTACGAGCAGTACTTC
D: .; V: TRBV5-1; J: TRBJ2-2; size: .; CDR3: CASSSLLALGTGELFF; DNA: TGCGCCAGCAGCTCCTTGCTAGCGCTGGGGACCGGGGAGCTGTTTTTT
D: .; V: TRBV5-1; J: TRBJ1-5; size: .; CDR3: CASSPTDPSNQPQHF; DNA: TGCGCCAGCAGCCCGACAGACCCTAGCAATCAGCCCCAGCATTTT
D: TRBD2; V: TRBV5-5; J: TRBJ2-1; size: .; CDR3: CASNVGLAGGNEQFF; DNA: TGTGCCAGCAACGTCGGACTAGCGGGAGGCAATGAGCAGTTCTTC
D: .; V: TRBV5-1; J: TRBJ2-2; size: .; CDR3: CASSSGQGLGTGELFF; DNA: TGCGCCAGCAGCTCAGGCCAGGGGTTAGGCACCGGGGAGCTGTTTTTT
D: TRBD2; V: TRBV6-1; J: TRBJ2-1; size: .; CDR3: CASRLLAGVSEQFF; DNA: TGTGCCAGCAGGTTACTAGCGGGAGTGAGTGAGCAGTTCTTC
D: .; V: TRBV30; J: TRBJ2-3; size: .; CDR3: CAWSVKAGHTDTQYF; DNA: TGTGCCTGGAGTGTAAAAGCGGGACACACAGATACGCAGTATTTT
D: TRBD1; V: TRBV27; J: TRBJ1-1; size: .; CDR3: CASSLRTGGVKTEAFF; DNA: TGTGCCAGCAGTTTAAGGACAGGGGGCGTTAAAACTGAAGCTTTCTTT
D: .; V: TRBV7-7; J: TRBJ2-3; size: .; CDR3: CASKEPGTDTQYF; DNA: TGTGCTAGTAAAGAGCCTGGCACAGATACGCAGTATTTT
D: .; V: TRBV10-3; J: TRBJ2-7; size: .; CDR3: CAISSNKNAFYEQYF; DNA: TGTGCCATCAGTTCGAACAAGAATGCTTTCTACGAGCAGTACTTC
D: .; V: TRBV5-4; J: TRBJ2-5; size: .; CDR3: CASSLAAQETQYF; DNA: TGTGCCAGCAGCTTGGCGGCCCAAGAGACCCAGTACTTC
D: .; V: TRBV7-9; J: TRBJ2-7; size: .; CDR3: CASSPPGPGYSYEQYF; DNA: TGTGCCAGCAGCCCCCCCGGGCCAGGGTACTCCTACGAGCAGTACTTC
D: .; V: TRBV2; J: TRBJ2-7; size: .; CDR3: CASSSRLLASYEQYF; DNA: TGTGCCAGCAGCTCCAGGTTATTAGCTTCCTACGAGCAGTACTTC
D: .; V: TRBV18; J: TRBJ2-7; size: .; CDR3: CASSDPGLTYEQYF; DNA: TGTGCCAGCTCAGATCCGGGACTCACCTACGAGCAGTACTTC
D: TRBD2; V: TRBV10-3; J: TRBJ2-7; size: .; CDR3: CAISDILAGSSYEQYF; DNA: TGTGCCATCAGTGACATCCTAGCGGGAAGCTCCTACGAGCAGTACTTC
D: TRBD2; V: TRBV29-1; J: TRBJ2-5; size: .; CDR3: CSVEGWTSHETQYF; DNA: TGCAGCGTTGAAGGTTGGACTAGTCACGAGACCCAGTACTTC
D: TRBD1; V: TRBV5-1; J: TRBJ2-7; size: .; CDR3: CASSYYDRDTYEQYF; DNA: TGCGCCAGCAGCTACTACGACAGGGACACCTACGAGCAGTACTTC
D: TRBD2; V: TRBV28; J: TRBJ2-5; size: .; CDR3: CASSPGTSGQETQYF; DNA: TGTGCCAGCAGTCCTGGGACTAGCGGCCAAGAGACCCAGTACTTC
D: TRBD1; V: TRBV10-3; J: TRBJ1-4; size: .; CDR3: CAISEWELRGRGEKLFF; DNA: TGTGCCATCAGTGAGTGGGAACTCAGGGGGCGCGGTGAAAAACTGTTTTTT
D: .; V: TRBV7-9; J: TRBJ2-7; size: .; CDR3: CASSLSSYEQYF; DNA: TGTGCCAGCAGCTTAAGTAGCTACGAGCAGTACTTC
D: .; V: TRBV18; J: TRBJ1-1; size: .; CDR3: CASSPGTLSTEAFF; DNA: TGTGCCAGCTCACCAGGGACGTTAAGCACTGAAGCTTTCTTT
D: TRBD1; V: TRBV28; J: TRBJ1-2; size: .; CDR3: CASSETGGSLPTF; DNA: TGTGCCAGCAGTGAGACAGGGGGCTCGTTACCCACCTTC
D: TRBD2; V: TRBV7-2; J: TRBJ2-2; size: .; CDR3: CARTSTAGANTGELFF; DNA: TGTGCCAGAACTTCAACGGCGGGAGCGAACACCGGGGAGCTGTTTTTT
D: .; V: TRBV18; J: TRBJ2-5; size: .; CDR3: CASSPRILGGQGETQYF; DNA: TGTGCCAGCTCACCAAGAATTTTGGGAGGCCAAGGGGAGACCCAGTACTTC